One sample yielded the 32 T cell receptor beta chains listed below, sequenced in a study of cytomegalovirus exposure and HLA in healthy donors. With 60 Vbeta and 13 Jbeta primers, the PCR was carried out. Assay used: immunoSEQ multiplex PCR; TCRdb lists only in-frame clones, some missing. The data hold approximately 100,000 clones, with 65% to 80% observed a single time. The source material was PBMCs. Every receptor here comes from a male donor in good health and CMV-seropositive.

The chain is built from TRBV6-5 and TRBJ1-6; D is perhaps TRBD1 (5 bases). The V and J ends lost 0 bases and 7 bases respectively, with 13 bases between them. This CDR3 region has 16 residues. Germline CDR1 reads MNHEY; CDR2 reads SVGAGI. CDR3 region: CASSYSNYRLNSPLHF. The CDR3 nucleotides are TGTGCCAGCAGTTACTCGAACTACAGGTTAAATTCACCCCTCCACTTT.

This sequence joins TRBV28 and TRBJ1-3, with D unclear. Germline lookup yields CDR1 MDHEN and CDR2 SYDVKM. Trimming removed 4 bases at V and 4 bases at J, with 5 bases between. This CDR3 is 12 amino acids long. The DNA for the CDR3 is TGTGCCAGCAGTTCCCAAGGAAACACCATATATTTT. It codes for CASSSQGNTIYF.

The V gene is TRBV18, the J gene TRBJ1-5; D unclear. Germline CDR1 reads KGHSH; CDR2 reads LQKENI. The CDR3 loop spans 16 amino acids. V lost 0 bases, J lost 3 bases, and 12 bases lay in between. CDR3 DNA sequence: TGTGCCAGCTCACCACCGGGGTTGCGGGTCAATCAGCCCCAGCATTTT. Translating it yields CASSPPGLRVNQPQHF.

This chain joins TRBV6-5 and TRBJ2-7; the match to TRBD2 covers 10 bases. V was clipped by 2 bases and J by 4 bases; unmatched bases: 2. CDR3 size: 14 residues. Germline V CDR1 and CDR2: MNHEY, SVGAGI. The CDR3 region is CASSYGTSVYEQYF. For the CDR3, the DNA is TGTGCCAGCAGTTACGGGACTAGCGTGTACGAGCAGTACTTC.

This CDR3 reads CASSQELLSGGYQPQHF. The CDR3 nucleotides are TGTGCCAGCAGCCAAGAACTCCTCTCTGGAGGTTATCAGCCCCAGCATTTT. The chain links TRBV4-2 to TRBJ1-5; D is unresolved. Germline CDR1 and CDR2: LGHNA and YNFKEQ. V was clipped by 0 bases and J by 5 bases, with 17 bases between them. The CDR3 contains 17 residues.

This clone has a single count. The genes are TRBV7-2 and TRBJ1-1; D is undetermined. Germline assignment: CDR1 SGHTA and CDR2 FQGNSA. Trimming took off 5 bases at V and 1 base at J, with 11 bases between the two ends. The CDR3 spans 14 residues. The CDR3 spells CASSKRTGNTEAFF. CDR3 nucleotide sequence: TGTGCCAGCAGCAAACGGACTGGGAACACTGAAGCTTTCTTT.

V usage is TRBV30 and J usage is TRBJ2-5; 8 bases match TRBD2. Germline lookup yields CDR1 GTSNPN and CDR2 SVGIG (reference sequence). V gave up 1 base and J gave up 4 bases; unmatched junction bases: 5. This CDR3 spans 14 amino acids. The CDR3 protein is CAWSGGGKGETQYF. Here the CDR3 DNA reads TGTGCCTGGAGTGGCGGGGGGAAGGGAGAGACCCAGTACTTC.

This clone has only a few counts. V and J are TRBV7-8 and TRBJ2-7; 7 nucleotides align to TRBD1. This CDR3 has 15 amino acids. Germline CDR1 SGHVS, CDR2 FQNEAQ. The ends lost 0 bases at V and 2 bases at J; junction bases unmatched: 4. The CDR3 protein is CASSLAIDRAYEQYF. DNA of the CDR3: TGTGCCAGCAGCTTAGCCATCGACAGGGCCTACGAGCAGTACTTC. Variable domain in full (rest from reference TRBV7-8 and TRBJ2-7): GAGVSQSPRYKVAKRGQDVALRCDPISGHVSLFWYQQALGQGPEFLTYFQNEAQLDKSGLPSDRFFAERPEGSVSTLKIQRTQQEDSAVYLCASSLAIDRAYEQYFGPGTRLTVT.

The chain uses TRBV5-5 and TRBJ2-7; D possibly corresponds to TRBD2 (5 bases). Germline loops: CDR1 SGHKS, CDR2 YYEKEE (reference sequence). This CDR3 has 14 amino acids. V was shortened by 0 bases and J by 3 bases, with 10 bases between the two germline ends. The CDR3 is CASSLVERSYEQYF. The DNA for the CDR3 is TGTGCCAGCAGCTTGGTTGAGCGGAGCTACGAGCAGTACTTC.

The chain employs TRBV4-1 and TRBJ1-1; D is uncertain. Trimming removed 0 bases at V and 0 bases at J, with 14 bases between. This CDR3 is 17 amino acids long. CDR1 is MGHRA, CDR2 YSYEKL, per germline. The CDR3 DNA reads TGCGCCAGCAGCCAAGATCCTACCTCGGGTTTGAACACTGAAGCTTTCTTT. Its translation is CASSQDPTSGLNTEAFF.

In this sample, this clone turned up a few times. The chain is built from TRBV25-1 and TRBJ1-4; 9 bases fit TRBD1. V trimming: 7 bases; J trimming: 7 bases; junction bases outside the gene matches: 10. Germline CDR1 MGHDK, CDR2 SYGVNS. This CDR3 comprises 15 residues. The CDR3 DNA reads TGTGCCAGCACCCAAAGTCTGGGACAGGGTGAAAAACTGTTTTTT. As protein: CASTQSLGQGEKLFF.

The sample holds a few counts of this clone. The chain's CDR3 is CASSWAGSRNNYGYTF. The CDR3 DNA reads as TGTGCCAGCAGCTGGGCAGGGTCCAGGAATAACTATGGCTACACCTTC. The rearrangement joins TRBV7-9 to TRBJ1-2; D may be TRBD1 (5 bases). The V gene lost 4 bases and the J gene lost 1 base, with 16 bases spanning the gap. The CDR3 contains 16 residues. In germline, CDR1 is SEHNR, CDR2 FQNEAQ (reference sequence).

CDR3 nucleotide sequence: TGTGCCAGCTCAAGACCTGGGGGGTACGAGCAGTACTTC. Amino acids: CASSRPGGYEQYF. The chain links TRBV18 to TRBJ2-7; TRBD2 might be the D (6 bases). The V end lost 5 bases, the J end lost 4 bases, and 12 bases lay between the germline ends. The length of the CDR3 is 13 residues. Per germline, CDR1 KGHSH and CDR2 LQKENI. The full variable domain, its missing parts supplied by reference TRBV18 and TRBJ2-7, is NAGVMQNPRHLVRRRGQEARLRCSPMKGHSHVYWYRQLPEEGLKFMVYLQKENIIDESGMPKERFSAEFPKEGPSILRIQQVVRGDSAAYFCASSRPGGYEQYFGPGTRLTVT.

The rearrangement uses TRBV28 and TRBJ1-6; 8 bases are a match to TRBD1. After removal of 6 bases from V and 7 bases from J, the junction contained 11 bases not matched to a gene. The CDR3 is 16 amino acids. Per germline, CDR1 MDHEN and CDR2 SYDVKM. CDR3: CASRPRGQGRNSPLHF. DNA of the CDR3: TGTGCCAGCAGGCCCCGCGGACAGGGTAGGAATTCACCCCTCCACTTT.

This chain connects TRBV6-7 to TRBJ1-4; no reliable D call. TRBV6-7 is an ORF, and what it does is uncertain. The CDR3 extends over 14 amino acids. The V gene lost 2 bases and the J gene lost 4 bases, with 8 bases spanning the gap. The CDR3 DNA sequence: TGTGCCAGCAGTTACGGGCAGGTTAATGAAAAACTGTTTTTT. Its protein product is CASSYGQVNEKLFF.

The chain recombines TRBV7-2 with TRBJ2-3, with 8 nucleotides matching TRBD2. The germline gives CDR1 SGHTA, CDR2 FQGNSA. The CDR3 contains 17 residues. The V segment lost 1 base and the J segment 1 base; nucleotides outside the gene matches: 7. The CDR3 DNA follows: TGTGCCAGCAGCTTAGGTTATTCGCGGGGGGGCACAGATACGCAGTATTTT. Protein product: CASSLGYSRGGTDTQYF.

This chain uses TRBV7-9 with TRBJ2-1, with D possibly being TRBD1 (5 bases). The V end lost 0 bases, the J end lost 3 bases, and 12 bases lay between the germline ends. The V gene's germline CDR1 is SEHNR and CDR2 FQNEAQ (reference sequence). The CDR3 spans 16 residues. The CDR3 sequence: CASSLALGQFYNEQFF. In DNA, the CDR3 is TGTGCCAGCAGCTTAGCCCTGGGGCAGTTCTACAATGAGCAGTTCTTC.

Worth noting for this clone: Distinct nucleotide sequences in the sample also encode this CDR3. V and J are TRBV5-1 and TRBJ2-7; 7 nucleotides agree with TRBD1. The CDR3 totals 15 residues. V was clipped by 0 bases and J by 0 bases; unmatched bases: 3. Looked up from germline, CDR1 is SGHRS and CDR2 is YFSETQ. The CDR3 DNA sequence: TGCGCCAGCAGCTTGGGAGGGGGCAGCTCCTACGAGCAGTACTTC. This codes for CASSLGGGSSYEQYF.

The rearrangement uses TRBV28 and TRBJ2-7; weak D call: TRBD1 (5 bases). The CDR3 is 17 residues long. Trimming shortened V by 1 base and J by 3 bases, and 19 bases separated the two germline ends. Germline CDR1 MDHEN, CDR2 SYDVKM. The CDR3 nucleotides are TGTGCCAGCAGTTTATTTCAGATTTCTGGACACCTCTACGAGCAGTACTTC. Protein: CASSLFQISGHLYEQYF.

The chain combines TRBV7-9 with TRBJ1-1; 7 bases agree with TRBD1. With 5 bases clipped from V and 6 bases from J, the junction kept 9 bases outside the gene matches. This CDR3 has 14 amino acids. Germline values: CDR1 SEHNR, CDR2 FQNEAQ (reference sequence). In nucleotides, the CDR3 is TGTGCCAGCAGCGAGACAGGGAATTTCGCTGAAGCTTTCTTT. Translating it yields CASSETGNFAEAFF.

The CDR3 DNA follows: TGTGCCAGCAGCTCAACAGGGCTGACTGAAGCTTTCTTT. Translated: CASSSTGLTEAFF. The chain combines TRBV5-6 with TRBJ1-1, with a possible D match to TRBD1 (6 bases). Germline V gene data show CDR1 as SGHDT and CDR2 as YYEEEE. Trimming shortened V by 3 bases and J by 5 bases, and 11 bases separated the two germline ends. The CDR3 extends over 13 amino acids.

This chain uses TRBV19 with TRBJ1-1, with a possible D match to TRBD1 (6 bases). Trimming pared 4 bases from V and 4 bases from J, leaving 28 bases between. Germline CDR1 is LNHDA and CDR2 is SQIVND (reference sequence). The CDR3 is made up of 19 amino acids. CDR3 sequence: CASSRPPPGGRGRGTEAFF. The CDR3 DNA sequence: TGTGCCAGTAGTAGACCCCCCCCGGGCGGCAGGGGTAGGGGCACTGAAGCTTTCTTT.

The rearrangement joins TRBV7-8 to TRBJ2-3, with D possibly being TRBD1 (5 bases). Germline assignment: CDR1 SGHVS and CDR2 FQNEAQ. The CDR3 extends over 14 amino acids. Trimming left V 3 bases short and J 1 base short, with 8 bases between. The CDR3 DNA reads TGTGCCAGCAGCTTGGGGCCGGGCACAGATACGCAGTATTTT. It specifies CASSLGPGTDTQYF.

This clone appeared a single time. The V call is TRBV4-1, the J call TRBJ2-1, with 13 bases lining up with TRBD2. CDR3 length: 16 residues. Germline CDR1 and CDR2: MGHRA and YSYEKL. Germline trimming cut 1 base from V and 6 bases from J; bases unmatched to any gene: 3. CDR3 loop: CASSQGGLAGVNEQFF. The CDR3, as DNA: TGCGCCAGCAGCCAAGGAGGACTAGCGGGAGTCAATGAGCAGTTCTTC.

This chain joins TRBV18 and TRBJ2-3, with D maybe TRBD1 (5 bases). Trimming stripped 8 bases from V and 0 bases from J, with 12 bases between. The CDR3 has 14 residues. CDR1 and CDR2 from the germline V gene are KGHSH and LQKENI. CDR3 amino acids: CASLRQPSTDTQYF. CDR3 coding DNA: TGTGCCAGCCTTCGACAGCCTAGCACAGATACGCAGTATTTT.

The CDR3 nucleotides are TGTGCCAGCAGCTTTATGAGAGACCAAGAGACCCAGTACTTC. Translated, it gives CASSFMRDQETQYF. The chain carries TRBV5-5 and TRBJ2-5; D is unclear. The CDR3 runs to 14 residues. CDR1 and CDR2 (germline): SGHKS, YYEKEE (reference sequence). Trimming pared 2 bases from V and 0 bases from J, leaving 8 bases between.

The V call is TRBV28, the J call TRBJ2-1, with 11 bases lining up with TRBD2. The ends lost 0 bases at V and 6 bases at J; junction bases unmatched: 1. Per germline, CDR1 MDHEN and CDR2 SYDVKM. This CDR3 has 15 amino acids. The CDR3 protein is CASSLWLAGGNEQFF. The CDR3 nucleotides are TGTGCCAGCAGTTTATGGCTAGCGGGAGGCAATGAGCAGTTCTTC.

The chain employs TRBV4-1 and TRBJ2-1; D call uncertain. Trimming removed 3 bases from V and 7 bases from J, with 16 bases in between. The CDR3 sequence is 15 residues long. Germline assignment: CDR1 MGHRA and CDR2 YSYEKL. This chain's CDR3 is CASSHRRTGQNEQFF. The CDR3 nucleotides read TGCGCCAGCAGCCACCGACGTACGGGTCAAAATGAGCAGTTCTTC.

V usage is TRBV27 and J usage is TRBJ1-2, with 9 bases matching TRBD1. This CDR3 has 16 residues. J lost 2 bases, V lost 5 bases, and 9 bases had no gene match. The germline CDR1 and CDR2 sequences are MNHEY and SMNVEV (reference sequence). The CDR3 region has the DNA TGTGCCAGCAGTCCCCCCCTTGGACAGGGGAACTATGGCTACACCTTC. As protein: CASSPPLGQGNYGYTF.

The rearrangement links TRBV28 to TRBJ2-7; D gene ambiguous. V lost 2 bases and J 0 bases, leaving 8 bases between the germline ends. In germline, CDR1 is MDHEN, CDR2 SYDVKM. This CDR3 contains 14 residues. The CDR3 DNA sequence: TGTGCCAGCAGTTTAGAGGTCAGCTCCTACGAGCAGTACTTC. Its protein product is CASSLEVSSYEQYF.

The CDR3 nucleotides are TGTGCCAGCAGCGAGTCGGGACAGCCCTACAATGAGCAGTTCTTC. This codes for CASSESGQPYNEQFF. This chain uses TRBV7-3 with TRBJ2-1; 7 bases align to TRBD1. This CDR3 has 15 residues. V gave up 5 bases and J gave up 2 bases; unmatched junction bases: 6. From germline, CDR1 is SGHTA and CDR2 FQGTGA. Combining the CDR3 with reference TRBV7-3 and TRBJ2-1 gives the whole variable domain GAGVSQTPSNKVTEKGKYVELRCDPISGHTALYWYRQSLGQGPEFLIYFQGTGAADDSGLPNDRFFAVRPEGSVSTLKIQRTERGDSAVYLCASSESGQPYNEQFFGPGTRLTVL.

V gene TRBV28 combines with J gene TRBJ1-3; 7 nucleotides line up with TRBD1. The J segment lost 0 bases and the V segment lost 8 bases, leaving 7 bases of the junction unmatched. The CDR3 has 15 amino acids. CDR1 is MDHEN, CDR2 SYDVKM, per germline. The CDR3 sequence is CASGYRGFSGNTIYF. The CDR3 nucleotides read TGTGCCAGCGGGTACAGGGGATTCTCTGGAAACACCATATATTTT. Drawing the rest from reference TRBV28 and TRBJ1-3, the complete variable domain is DVKVTQSSRYLVKRTGEKVFLECVQDMDHENMFWYRQDPGLGLRLIYFSYDVKMKEKGDIPEGYSVSREKKERFSLILESASTNQTSMYLCASGYRGFSGNTIYFGEGSWLTVV.